These T cell receptor beta chains were read from a single sample in a study of blood T cells in healthy people across ages. TCRdb reprocessed the 5' RACE reads via MiXCR and lists one record per CDR3 protein. Of around 970,000 distinct CDR3 sequences in the sample, about 53% were seen once. The sample taken for sequencing was blood. The receptor source for this set is a woman between 55 and 75 years old in good health. CDR3s include the opening cysteine and the closing phenylalanine or tryptophan. D genes are given only for firm matches. Size tells how often a clone was seen (once, few, many) or the class of an expanded clone, and some rows leave it out.

V gene	clone size	D gene	J gene	CDR3 protein	CDR3 DNA
TRBV29-1	.	.	TRBJ2-7	CSVEGTEGGREQYF	TGCAGCGTTGAAGGGACAGAAGGGGGAAGGGAGCAGTACTTC
TRBV7-9	.	.	TRBJ2-6	CASSLLAGPISGANVLTF	TGTGCCAGCAGCTTACTGGCAGGGCCTATCTCTGGGGCCAACGTCCTGACTTTC
TRBV3-1	.	TRBD2	TRBJ2-3	CASSQAPAGPSTDTQYF	TGTGCCAGCAGCCAGGCCCCAGCGGGGCCTAGCACAGATACGCAGTATTTT
TRBV5-6	few	TRBD1	TRBJ2-7	CASSVTGMYEQYF	TGTGCCAGCAGCGTGACAGGGATGTACGAGCAGTACTTC
TRBV5-1	.	TRBD1	TRBJ2-7	CASSLRVQGAVNEQYF	TGCGCCAGCAGCTTGCGGGTCCAGGGGGCGGTTAACGAGCAGTACTTC
TRBV13	few	.	TRBJ2-2	CASKGIGGTGELFF	TGTGCCAGCAAGGGGATCGGGGGAACCGGGGAGCTGTTTTTT
TRBV18	.	.	TRBJ2-3	CASSQGFLTDTQYF	TGTGCCAGCTCACAGGGTTTCCTCACAGATACGCAGTATTTT
TRBV19	once	TRBD1	TRBJ2-7	CASSQSWDRASYEQYF	TGTGCCAGTAGTCAATCCTGGGACAGGGCCTCCTACGAGCAGTACTTC
TRBV7-2	.	.	TRBJ2-3	CASTPGMAGTTDTQYF	TGTGCCAGCACCCCAGGGATGGCGGGGACCACAGATACGCAGTATTTT
TRBV10-1	.	TRBD1	TRBJ2-1	CASSVHRTGKNEQFF	TGCGCCAGCAGTGTCCACCGGACAGGGAAGAATGAGCAGTTCTTC
TRBV20-1	.	TRBD2	TRBJ2-1	CSARDAGGAYNEQFF	TGCAGTGCTAGAGATGCGGGGGGGGCCTACAATGAGCAGTTCTTC
TRBV20-1	few	.	TRBJ2-7	CSASRVDRDNYEQYF	TGCAGTGCTAGCAGGGTTGACAGAGACAACTACGAGCAGTACTTC
TRBV6-2/TRBV6-3	.	.	TRBJ2-7	CASKQQLQDEQYF	TGTGCCAGCAAACAACAGCTCCAGGACGAGCAGTACTTC
TRBV5-1	.	.	TRBJ2-7	CASSLLGNNYYEQYF	TGCGCCAGCAGCTTGTTGGGTAACAACTACTACGAGCAGTACTTC
TRBV13	.	.	TRBJ2-7	CASSSTGAEQYF	TGTGCCAGCAGTTCCACAGGTGCCGAGCAGTACTTC
TRBV5-4	once	TRBD2	TRBJ2-3	CASSRGDGDTQYF	TGTGCCAGCTCCCGGGGGGATGGAGATACGCAGTATTTT
TRBV20-1	.	TRBD2	TRBJ2-1	CSNSGGRSSYNEQFF	TGCAGTAACTCGGGCGGGAGAAGCTCCTACAATGAGCAGTTCTTC
TRBV24-1	few	.	TRBJ2-5	CATSHRGEQYF	TGTGCCACCAGTCATCGAGGGGAGCAGTACTTC
TRBV20-1	.	TRBD2	TRBJ2-1	CSATRLASEQFF	TGCAGTGCTACTCGACTAGCTTCCGAGCAGTTCTTC
TRBV7-3	few	TRBD2	TRBJ2-3	CASSSSLAATIGDTQYF	TGTGCCAGCAGCTCGTCCCTAGCGGCCACGATTGGAGATACGCAGTATTTT
TRBV29-1	few	.	TRBJ1-1	CSAVAQGKAFF	TGCAGCGCCGTTGCACAGGGAAAAGCTTTCTTT
TRBV5-1	.	.	TRBJ2-1	CATSRKAHPYNEQFF	TGCGCCACCAGCAGGAAGGCCCACCCCTACAATGAGCAGTTCTTC
TRBV5-1	few	TRBD2	TRBJ2-3	CASQSSGSKDTQYF	TGCGCCAGCCAATCTAGCGGGAGTAAAGATACGCAGTATTTT
TRBV11-2	few	TRBD2	TRBJ2-2	CASSLGSGTIGELFF	TGTGCCAGCAGCTTAGGGAGCGGGACGATCGGGGAGCTGTTTTTT
TRBV12-3/TRBV12-4	many	TRBD2	TRBJ2-5	CASSLAGVYQTQYF	TGTGCCAGCAGCTTAGCGGGAGTCTACCAGACCCAGTACTTC
TRBV5-1	.	.	TRBJ2-5	CASNALGGFGETQYF	TGCGCCAGCAACGCCTTGGGCGGGTTCGGAGAGACCCAGTACTTC
TRBV29-1	.	TRBD2	TRBJ2-5	CSVAPSGKETQYF	TGCAGCGTTGCCCCTAGCGGGAAAGAGACCCAGTACTTC
TRBV6-2/TRBV6-3	.	.	TRBJ2-7	CASSLVRDKTYEQYF	TGTGCCAGCAGCCTGGTACGGGACAAAACCTACGAGCAGTACTTC
TRBV3-1	few	.	TRBJ2-5	CASISRGETQYF	TGTGCCAGCATCTCACGGGGGGAGACCCAGTACTTC
TRBV2	.	TRBD2	TRBJ2-2	CASRKRLAGGPTVNTGELFF	TGTGCCAGCAGGAAACGACTAGCGGGAGGTCCTACCGTGAACACCGGGGAGCTGTTTTTT
TRBV5-1	.	.	TRBJ2-3	CASSLALWNYTDTQYF	TGCGCCAGCAGCTTGGCTCTTTGGAACTACACAGATACGCAGTATTTT
TRBV20-1	.	.	TRBJ1-4	CSAPTGINEKLFF	TGCAGTGCTCCAACAGGAATTAATGAAAAACTGTTTTTT
TRBV15	once	.	TRBJ2-5	CATSRGGGSVRQETQYF	TGTGCCACCAGCAGAGGTGGGGGGTCGGTGAGGCAAGAGACCCAGTACTTC
TRBV4-2	few	.	TRBJ1-5	CASSQSQGSNQPQHF	TGTGCCAGCAGCCAATCCCAGGGTAGCAATCAGCCCCAGCATTTT
TRBV6-1	few	TRBD1	TRBJ1-2	CASSPRTGSAGYGYTF	TGTGCCAGCAGTCCAAGGACAGGCTCTGCGGGCTATGGCTACACCTTC
TRBV3-1	.	.	TRBJ1-1	CASSQVIKGGRNTEAFF	TGTGCCAGCAGCCAAGTGATAAAGGGCGGGAGGAACACTGAAGCTTTCTTT
TRBV6-1	.	TRBD2	TRBJ2-3	CASSPPGLAGDTQYF	TGTGCCAGCAGTCCCCCGGGACTAGCGGGAGATACGCAGTATTTT
TRBV3-1	.	.	TRBJ2-7	CASSQDVGSLAQYF	TGTGCCAGCAGCCAAGATGTGGGGTCTTTGGCCCAGTACTTC
TRBV4-2	few	.	TRBJ2-1	CASSQELHNEQFF	TGTGCCAGCAGCCAAGAACTCCACAATGAGCAGTTCTTC
TRBV3-1	.	TRBD1	TRBJ1-2	CASSFLGTAFSYYGYTF	TGTGCCAGCAGCTTCCTCGGGACAGCCTTTTCTTACTATGGCTACACCTTC
TRBV7-2	.	TRBD1	TRBJ2-1	CASSFDRAYNEQFF	TGTGCCAGCAGCTTCGACAGGGCCTACAATGAGCAGTTCTTC
TRBV25-1	.	.	TRBJ1-5	CASSDPGAGNQPQHF	TGTGCCAGCAGTGATCCAGGTGCGGGGAATCAGCCCCAGCATTTT
TRBV28	.	.	TRBJ1-2	CASKSPIGANYGYTF	TGTGCCAGCAAGTCCCCGATCGGGGCTAACTATGGCTACACCTTC
TRBV29-1	.	.	TRBJ2-3	CSVEVTGRSTDTQYF	TGCAGCGTTGAAGTTACGGGACGAAGCACAGATACGCAGTATTTT
TRBV7-2	few	.	TRBJ2-7	CASGTGDYSYEQYF	TGTGCCAGCGGTACAGGGGACTACTCCTACGAGCAGTACTTC